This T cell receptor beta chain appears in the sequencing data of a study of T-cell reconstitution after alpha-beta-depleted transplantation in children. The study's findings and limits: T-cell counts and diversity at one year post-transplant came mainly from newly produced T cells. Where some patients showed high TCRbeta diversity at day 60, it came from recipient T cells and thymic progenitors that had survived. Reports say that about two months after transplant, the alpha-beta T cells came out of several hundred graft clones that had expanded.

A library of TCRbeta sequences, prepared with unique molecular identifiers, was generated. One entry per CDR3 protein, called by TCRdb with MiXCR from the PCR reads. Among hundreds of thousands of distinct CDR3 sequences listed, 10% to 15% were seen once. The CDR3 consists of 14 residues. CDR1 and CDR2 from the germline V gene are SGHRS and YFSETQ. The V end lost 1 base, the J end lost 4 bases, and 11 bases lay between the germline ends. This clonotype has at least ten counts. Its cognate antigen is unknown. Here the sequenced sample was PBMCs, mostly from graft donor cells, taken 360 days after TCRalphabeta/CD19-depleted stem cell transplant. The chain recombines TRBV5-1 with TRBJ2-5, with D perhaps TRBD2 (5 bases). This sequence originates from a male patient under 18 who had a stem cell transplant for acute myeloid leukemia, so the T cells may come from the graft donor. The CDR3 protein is CASSLTGMGETQYF. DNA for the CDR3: TGCGCCAGCAGCTTGACGGGAATGGGAGAGACCCAGTACTTC.